This T cell receptor beta chain was identified during a study of blood T cell repertoires in COVID-19. Looking at the study overall: There were acute and convalescent COVID-19 samples, and they came from the United States, Italy and Spain. T cells, B-cell-depleted T cells, or PBMCs provided the cDNA or gDNA that served as material.

The authors' processing: How many nucleated cells were present was estimated from reference gene primer amplification. The data were produced by immunoSEQ multiplex PCR, yet TCRdb's version contains in-frame clones alone and is incomplete. V, J and clone size are those of that table, while D and trimming were read from the DNA. Of approximately 100,000 clones listed, about four fifths were seen once; the top ten hold approximately 3.6%. This CDR3 contains 17 residues. The V gene's germline CDR1 is KGHSH and CDR2 LQKENI. The ends lost 4 bases at V and 5 bases at J; junction bases unmatched: 13. The clonotype originates from a woman of 80 years or more with active or convalescent COVID-19. The source material was peripheral blood. The chain is built from TRBV18 and TRBJ2-1, with TRBD1 matching over 8 bases. The CDR3 is CASSQRYPGQDNNEQFF. CDR3 DNA sequence: TGTGCCAGCTCACAACGATATCCGGGACAGGATAACAATGAGCAGTTCTTC.